These T cell receptor beta chains were read from a single sample in a study of OX40 agonist ivuxolimab in advanced cancers. Here immunoSEQ multiplex PCR was the method, and the copy in TCRdb shows in-frame clones only, minus some. Altogether over 45,000 clones are present, around 89% being singletons, with the ten largest covering about 1.4%. The sample was CD4+ or CD8+ T cells sorted from blood, taken in a trial of the OX40 agonist ivuxolimab. The receptors come from an adult with an advanced solid tumor such as melanoma, head and neck, liver or kidney cancer. The CDR3 runs from the conserved cysteine through the conserved F or W. D genes are given only for firm matches. Rows give clone size only sometimes, using once, few, many, or a class for an expanded clone.

size,V,J,D,CDR3,DNA
.,TRBV27,TRBJ2-1,TRBD2,CASTPTPSGGGKQFF,TGTGCCAGCACACCCACTCCTAGCGGGGGGGGCAAGCAGTTCTTC
once,TRBV10-3,TRBJ2-7,.,CAIGDGASELYEQYF,TGTGCCATCGGAGATGGGGCTAGCGAACTCTACGAGCAGTACTTC
.,TRBV6-1,TRBJ2-7,TRBD2,CASSGHPGLAGIPGEQYF,TGTGCCAGCAGTGGCCATCCAGGACTAGCGGGGATTCCCGGCGAGCAGTACTTC
.,TRBV19,TRBJ1-4,.,CASSNGMGEKLFF,TGTGCCAGTAGTAATGGCATGGGTGAAAAACTGTTTTTT
.,TRBV9,TRBJ2-7,.,CASHERDNYEQYF,TGTGCCAGCCACGAGCGGGACAACTACGAGCAGTACTTC
.,TRBV10-3,TRBJ2-3,.,CAITDGVSTDTQYF,TGTGCCATCACCGATGGGGTTAGCACAGATACGCAGTATTTT
.,TRBV5-1,TRBJ1-2,.,CASSPSGGQNGYTF,TGCGCCAGCAGCCCCTCGGGGGGGCAGAATGGCTACACCTTC
.,TRBV29-1,TRBJ2-2,.,CSVAENTGELFF,TGCAGCGTCGCAGAGAACACCGGGGAGCTGTTTTTT
once,TRBV5-1,TRBJ1-3,.,CASSLTGGGSGNTIYF,TGCGCCAGCAGCCTGACGGGTGGAGGCTCTGGAAACACCATATATTTT
.,TRBV7-2,TRBJ2-6,TRBD2,CASSSRLAGGAGANVLTF,TGTGCCAGCAGCTCAAGACTAGCGGGAGGAGCTGGGGCCAACGTCCTGACTTTC
.,TRBV6-4,TRBJ2-7,.,CASSGRDTYEQYF,TGTGCCAGCAGTGGCCGGGACACCTACGAGCAGTACTTC
.,TRBV2,TRBJ1-2,.,CASSSDGSYGYTF,TGTGCCAGCAGTTCCGACGGCAGCTATGGCTACACCTTC
.,TRBV6-1,TRBJ1-3,.,CASIRHNSGNTIYF,TGTGCCAGCATTAGGCACAACTCTGGAAACACCATATATTTT
.,TRBV4-1,TRBJ2-3,TRBD2,CASSTSGTSTDTQYF,TGCGCCAGCAGCACTAGCGGGACTAGCACAGATACGCAGTATTTT
once,TRBV9,TRBJ2-2,TRBD2,CASSPGVAGAGELFF,TGTGCCAGCAGCCCCGGGGTTGCGGGGGCCGGGGAGCTGTTTTTT
.,TRBV9,TRBJ2-3,.,CASSVAGGGDTQYF,TGTGCCAGCAGCGTAGCGGGGGGCGGTGATACGCAGTATTTT
.,TRBV6-5,TRBJ1-2,.,CASSYSSTEYGYTF,TGTGCCAGCAGTTACTCGAGCACAGAATATGGCTACACCTTC
.,TRBV19,TRBJ2-5,TRBD2,CASTKTSLTKETQYF,TGTGCCAGTACCAAGACTAGCCTGACAAAAGAGACCCAGTACTTC
.,TRBV7-8,TRBJ2-5,TRBD2,CASSLGSGTSGVQETQYF,TGTGCCAGCAGCTTAGGATCCGGGACTAGCGGGGTCCAAGAGACCCAGTACTTC
.,TRBV25-1,TRBJ1-3,.,CASSESGNTIYF,TGTGCCAGCAGTGAATCCGGAAACACCATATATTTT
.,TRBV18,TRBJ2-5,.,CASSPVETQETQYF,TGTGCCAGCTCACCAGTCGAGACCCAAGAGACCCAGTACTTC
.,TRBV6-5,TRBJ2-3,TRBD2,CASSRRGGLDTQYF,TGTGCCAGCAGTCGGCGGGGGGGTTTGGATACGCAGTATTTT
.,TRBV28,TRBJ2-7,.,CASTSPAEGSYEQYF,TGTGCCAGCACCTCACCGGCGGAGGGCTCCTACGAGCAGTACTTC
.,TRBV2,TRBJ1-2,.,CASALRDAGKGGYTF,TGTGCCAGCGCTTTAAGGGACGCCGGGAAAGGTGGCTACACCTTC
.,TRBV5-1,TRBJ2-1,.,CASSFPGRREQFF,TGCGCCAGCAGCTTTCCGGGACGGCGGGAGCAGTTCTTC
.,TRBV10-3,TRBJ2-2,TRBD1,CAISEGTGTGELFF,TGTGCCATCAGTGAGGGGACAGGGACCGGGGAGCTGTTTTTT
.,TRBV5-1,TRBJ1-1,TRBD1,CASSPLRQGSEAFF,TGCGCCAGCAGCCCCTTAAGACAGGGCTCTGAAGCTTTCTTT
.,TRBV15,TRBJ2-5,.,CATSRVQGAGETQYF,TGTGCCACCAGCAGAGTCCAGGGCGCCGGGGAGACCCAGTACTTC
.,TRBV2,TRBJ2-3,TRBD2,CASSVVAGGDTQYF,TGTGCCAGCAGTGTAGTAGCGGGGGGAGATACGCAGTATTTT
.,TRBV9,TRBJ1-1,.,CASSVQINTEAFF,TGTGCCAGCAGCGTACAGATAAACACTGAAGCTTTCTTT
.,TRBV2,TRBJ2-7,TRBD1,CASSLGRQGAYEQYF,TGTGCCAGCAGCTTAGGGCGACAGGGGGCGTACGAGCAGTACTTC
.,TRBV9,TRBJ2-3,.,CASSVMGDTQYF,TGTGCCAGCAGCGTGATGGGAGATACGCAGTATTTT
.,TRBV19,TRBJ2-1,.,CASNTYNEQFF,TGTGCCAGTAATACTTACAATGAGCAGTTCTTC
.,TRBV6-6,TRBJ1-2,.,CASSYQGQGDYGYTF,TGTGCCAGCAGTTACCAGGGGCAGGGAGACTATGGCTACACCTTC
.,TRBV2,TRBJ2-3,.,CASSGRGLAFADTQYF,TGTGCCAGCAGTGGGAGGGGGCTAGCCTTCGCAGATACGCAGTATTTT
once,TRBV30,TRBJ1-5,.,CAWTKTPNQPQHF,TGTGCCTGGACCAAGACACCAAATCAGCCCCAGCATTTT
.,TRBV18,TRBJ1-1,.,CASSDSVNTEAFF,TGTGCCAGCTCGGACTCCGTGAACACTGAAGCTTTCTTT
.,TRBV10-2,TRBJ1-6,TRBD1,CASAEGTGLNSALHF,TGCGCCAGCGCCGAGGGGACAGGCCTAAATTCAGCCCTCCACTTT
.,TRBV7-9,TRBJ2-1,.,CASSFMGLVGIF,TGTGCCAGCAGCTTTATGGGGCTTGTAGGGATCTTC
.,TRBV10-3,TRBJ2-7,TRBD1,CAISSTGTNRGEQYF,TGTGCCATCAGTTCGACAGGTACAAACAGGGGGGAGCAGTACTTC
once,TRBV19,TRBJ1-4,.,CASQRGWSNEKLFF,TGTGCCAGTCAACGGGGTTGGAGTAATGAAAAACTGTTTTTT
.,TRBV10-3,TRBJ1-3,.,CALKAAAGNTIYF,TGTGCCCTGAAGGCCGCGGCCGGAAACACCATATATTTT
.,TRBV28,TRBJ2-5,.,CASSLFAQFKQYF,TGTGCCAGCAGTTTATTTGCGCAATTCAAGCAGTACTTC
.,TRBV5-1,TRBJ1-1,.,CASSRDALNTEAFF,TGCGCCAGCAGCAGGGACGCACTGAACACTGAAGCTTTCTTT
.,TRBV6-1,TRBJ2-3,.,CASSLRRGGTDTQYF,TGTGCCAGCAGCCTAAGGAGAGGGGGCACAGATACGCAGTATTTT
once,TRBV7-6,TRBJ1-2,.,CASSLSRGINYGYTF,TGTGCCAGCAGCTTATCGCGGGGGATCAACTATGGCTACACCTTC
.,TRBV4-1,TRBJ2-5,.,CASSQAGSGAQYF,TGCGCCAGCAGCCAAGCTGGCTCTGGGGCCCAGTACTTC
.,TRBV19,TRBJ2-4,.,CASSPQELAKNIQYF,TGTGCCAGTAGCCCCCAAGAACTAGCCAAAAACATTCAGTACTTC
.,TRBV27,TRBJ2-7,TRBD1,CASSLQGATYEQYF,TGTGCCAGCAGTTTACAGGGGGCCACGTACGAGCAGTACTTC
.,TRBV2,TRBJ2-4,TRBD1,CASRDRDAKNIQYF,TGTGCCAGCAGGGACAGGGATGCCAAAAACATTCAGTACTTC
.,TRBV4-2,TRBJ2-1,.,CASSQKVRGFNEQFF,TGTGCCAGCAGCCAAAAGGTTCGGGGTTTCAATGAGCAGTTCTTC
once,TRBV5-8,TRBJ1-4,TRBD1,CASSLDRGGEKLFF,TGTGCCAGCAGCTTGGACAGGGGAGGAGAAAAACTGTTTTTT
.,TRBV6-5,TRBJ1-2,.,CASSNSLPYGYTF,TGTGCCAGCAGTAACAGTCTCCCCTATGGCTACACCTTC
.,TRBV20-1,TRBJ2-1,.,CSARQPTEQFF,TGCAGTGCTAGACAGCCCACGGAGCAGTTCTTC
.,TRBV28,TRBJ2-5,TRBD1,CASSSGQVLYVEQYF,TGTGCCAGCAGTTCGGGACAGGTCCTCTACGTAGAGCAGTACTTC
.,TRBV28,TRBJ2-2,.,CASSLDTGELFF,TGTGCCAGCAGTCTGGACACCGGGGAGCTGTTTTTT
.,TRBV10-3,TRBJ1-3,.,CAISRREIDSSGNTIYF,TGTGCCATCAGTCGCAGGGAAATAGATTCCTCTGGAAACACCATATATTTT
.,TRBV27,TRBJ1-2,.,CASSLKPYYGYTF,TGTGCCAGCAGTTTAAAACCTTACTATGGCTACACCTTC